Shown below are 27 T cell receptor beta chains from a single sample sequenced in a study of T cell responses to AZD1222 COVID-19 vaccine. Using immunoSEQ multiplex PCR, the repertoire was profiled, and TCRdb retains in-frame clones only, with some absent. The repertoire consists of around 160,000 clones, with about 81% occurring once and the leading ten covering over 4%. The specimen comprised peripheral blood, sampled on day 0 of MenACWY control vaccination. These receptors all stem from an adult in good health.

This sequence joins TRBV7-9 and TRBJ2-1; a possible D gene is TRBD2 (5 bases). The V gene lost 5 bases and the J gene lost 8 bases, with 13 bases spanning the gap. Germline CDR1 and CDR2: SEHNR and FQNEAQ (reference sequence). The CDR3 is 13 residues long. The CDR3 coding sequence is TGTGCCAGCAGCCCCACAGTGAGGGATGAGCAGTTCTTC. It is translated as CASSPTVRDEQFF.

This clone appeared a few times. The CDR3 DNA follows: TGTGCCAGCGCGAAACAGGAGGGGACTGAAGCTTTCTTT. Its translation is CASAKQEGTEAFF. The chain uses TRBV10-3 and TRBJ1-1; maybe TRBD1 (5 bases). CDR1 is ENHRY, CDR2 SYGVKD, per germline. The V and J ends lost 10 bases and 5 bases respectively, with 17 bases between them. CDR3 length: 13 amino acids.

CDR3 in amino acids: CASSPMTGGEETQYF. The CDR3 DNA reads as TGCGCCAGCAGCCCGATGACAGGGGGCGAAGAGACCCAGTACTTC. The V call is TRBV5-1, the J call TRBJ2-5; TRBD1 matches at 10 bases. This CDR3 has 15 residues. With V trimmed by 4 bases and J by 3 bases, 6 bases remained unmatched. Germline V CDR1 and CDR2: SGHRS, YFSETQ. The variable domain in full, completed from reference TRBV5-1 and TRBJ2-5, reads KAGVTQTPRYLIKTRGQQVTLSCSPISGHRSVSWYQQTPGQGLQFLFEYFSETQRNKGNFPGRFSGRQFSNSRSEMNVSTLELGDSALYLCASSPMTGGEETQYFGPGTRLLVL.

This rearrangement joins TRBV10-3 to TRBJ1-3; a possible D gene is TRBD1 (6 bases). From germline, CDR1 is ENHRY and CDR2 SYGVKD. CDR3 length: 13 amino acids. Trimming removed 8 bases from V and 2 bases from J, with 10 bases in between. CDR3 in DNA: TGTGCCATCGGCGGGGGCCCTGGAAACACCATATATTTT. It is translated as CAIGGGPGNTIYF.

The chain joins TRBV6-2 or TRBV6-3 to TRBJ1-2, with D maybe TRBD1 (5 bases). The V gene's germline CDR1 is MNHEY and CDR2 SVGEGT. The CDR3 sequence is 14 residues long. V was trimmed by 6 bases and J by 6 bases, leaving 17 bases between them. The CDR3 protein is CASSGAGVMDGYTF. CDR3 DNA: TGTGCCAGCAGCGGCGCGGGGGTGATGGATGGCTACACCTTC.

The chain carries TRBV6-5 and TRBJ1-4; tentatively, D is TRBD1 (5 bases). The CDR3 length is 15 residues. Trimming removed 2 bases at V and 5 bases at J, with 12 bases between. The germline CDR1 and CDR2 sequences are MNHEY and SVGAGI. The CDR3 DNA follows: TGTGCCAGCAGTTACCAGGACGGGGGGAATGAAAAACTGTTTTTT. Protein product: CASSYQDGGNEKLFF.

The V gene is TRBV11-1, the J gene TRBJ2-1; D is undetermined. This CDR3 is 11 amino acids long. Germline V lookup: CDR1 SGHAT, CDR2 FQDESV (reference sequence). Trimming took off 2 bases at V and 7 bases at J, with 3 bases between the two ends. CDR3 residues: CASSLSNEQFF. The DNA of the CDR3 is TGTGCCAGCAGCTTAAGTAATGAGCAGTTCTTC.

The V and J genes are TRBV19 and TRBJ1-6; no definite D call. Germline values: CDR1 LNHDA, CDR2 SQIVND (reference sequence). The V end was cut by 4 bases, the J end by 4 bases, with 11 bases between. This CDR3 spans 15 amino acids. The CDR3 coding sequence is TGTGCCAGTAGTACCCGGGATCCTTATAATTCACCCCTCCACTTT. This gives the protein CASSTRDPYNSPLHF.

The DNA of the CDR3 is TGTGCCACCAGCAGACGGGCCGGCGGTTCACCCCTCCACTTT. It codes for CATSRRAGGSPLHF. The J gene is TRBJ1-6, the V gene TRBV15; no definite D call. Germline loops: CDR1 LNHNV, CDR2 YYDKDF (reference sequence). V lost 2 bases to trimming and J lost 9 bases, with 11 bases between them. The CDR3 consists of 14 residues.

The gene calls are TRBV4-1 and TRBJ1-1; perhaps TRBD1 as D (5 bases). With 4 bases removed from V and 6 bases from J, the gap between germline ends came to 15 bases. CDR1 MGHRA and CDR2 YSYEKL come from the germline V gene. The CDR3 extends over 14 amino acids. This CDR3 reads CASSPMEGWAEAFF. The CDR3 DNA is TGCGCCAGCAGCCCGATGGAGGGGTGGGCTGAAGCTTTCTTT.

The chain employs TRBV5-5 and TRBJ2-7; D is possibly TRBD1 or TRBD2 (5 bases each). CDR1 SGHKS and CDR2 YYEKEE come from the germline V gene (reference sequence). The CDR3 consists of 16 residues. Trimming took 0 bases from V and 3 from J, leaving 16 bases between them. CDR3 DNA sequence: TGTGCCAGCAGCTTGGACAGCCTGGGACCCATCTACGAGCAGTACGTC. Its translation is CASSLDSLGPIYEQYV.

The chain carries TRBV4-1 and TRBJ2-1, with a possible D match to TRBD1 (5 bases). The CDR3 contains 17 residues. Between the trimmed V and J ends, which lost 0 bases and 0 bases, there was a span of 12 bases. Looked up from germline, CDR1 is MGHRA and CDR2 is YSYEKL. CDR3 amino acids: CASSQDIGRVSYNEQFF. In DNA, the CDR3 is TGCGCCAGCAGCCAAGATATCGGCAGGGTCTCCTACAATGAGCAGTTCTTC.

The V and J genes are TRBV9 and TRBJ1-1; D might be TRBD1 (5 bases). V was cut by 5 bases and J by 2 bases, with 10 bases left in between. The CDR3 totals 13 residues. In germline, CDR1 is SGDLS, CDR2 YYNGEE. The CDR3 DNA sequence: TGTGCCAGCAGGGGAACAGGAAACACTGAAGCTTTCTTT. Translated: CASRGTGNTEAFF.

V is TRBV29-1 and J is TRBJ1-1; D is unclear. Germline assignment: CDR1 SQVTM and CDR2 ANQGSEA. Deletions cut 4 bases from V and 1 base from J, with 13 bases between. The CDR3 totals 14 residues. This CDR3 is CSVGVSTANTEAFF. The CDR3 coding sequence is TGCAGCGTTGGAGTATCTACGGCGAACACTGAAGCTTTCTTT.

The V and J genes are TRBV10-1 and TRBJ1-1; 7 bases line up with TRBD1. With V trimmed by 1 base and J by 0 bases, 5 bases remained unmatched. Germline CDR1 and CDR2: WNHNN and SYGVQD (reference sequence). The length of the CDR3 is 16 residues. The CDR3 reads CASSEYPGGMNTEAFF. The CDR3 region has the DNA TGCGCCAGCAGTGAGTACCCAGGGGGGATGAACACTGAAGCTTTCTTT.

The rearrangement links TRBV18 to TRBJ1-1; D is unclear. There are 12 residues in the CDR3. Germline values: CDR1 KGHSH, CDR2 LQKENI. Trimming removed 1 base from V and 7 bases from J, with 7 bases in between. Written as DNA, the CDR3 is TGTGCCAGCTCACCACAAGGTTTTGAAGCTTTCTTT. Translation: CASSPQGFEAFF.

The rearrangement joins TRBV7-9 to TRBJ1-4, with 8 bases matching TRBD1. CDR3 length: 13 amino acids. J gave up 8 bases and V 2 bases, and 1 base lay outside the gene matches. The germline gives CDR1 SEHNR, CDR2 FQNEAQ (reference sequence). The CDR3: CASSLRQGEKLFF. CDR3 coding DNA: TGTGCCAGCAGCTTAAGACAGGGGGAAAAACTGTTTTTT.

The rearrangement joins TRBV11-3 to TRBJ2-2; D call uncertain. This CDR3 spans 13 amino acids. Germline V lookup: CDR1 SGHNT, CDR2 YENEEA. V was clipped by 1 base and J by 0 bases, with 0 bases between them. The CDR3 loop is CASSLANTGELFF. The CDR3 DNA follows: TGTGCCAGCAGCTTAGCGAACACCGGGGAGCTGTTTTTT.

Only one count was recorded for this clone. The V and J genes are TRBV19 and TRBJ1-2; D not resolved. This CDR3 is built from 12 residues. The germline V gene has CDR1 LNHDA and CDR2 SQIVND (reference sequence). Trimming shortened V by 3 bases and J by 6 bases, and 8 bases separated the two germline ends. The CDR3 loop is CASSILGNGYTF. CDR3 coding DNA: TGTGCCAGTAGTATTCTCGGGAATGGCTACACCTTC.

This sequence joins TRBV6-5 and TRBJ1-4; 7 nucleotides match TRBD1. Germline V gives CDR1 MNHEY, CDR2 SVGAGI. The CDR3 extends over 13 amino acids. The V gene end was trimmed by 7 bases and the J gene end by 6 bases; junction bases not matched to a gene: 5. In DNA, the CDR3 is TGTGCCAGCAAGGAGGGGGCATATGAAAAACTGTTTTTT. Amino acids: CASKEGAYEKLFF.

V and J are TRBV7-9 and TRBJ1-3; 8 positions match TRBD1. J gave up 3 bases and V 5 bases, and 3 bases lay outside the gene matches. This CDR3 is built from 14 residues. Germline V CDR1 and CDR2: SEHNR, FQNEAQ (reference sequence). The CDR3 sequence is CASSRGQGGNTIYF. Written as DNA, the CDR3 is TGTGCCAGCAGCCGCGGACAGGGTGGAAACACCATATATTTT.

This chain joins TRBV6-5 and TRBJ2-7; 9 bases agree with TRBD2. Losses at the gene ends were 10 bases for V and 3 bases for J; bases not matched to a gene: 10. The CDR3 consists of 14 residues. Germline V gene sequence: CDR1 MNHEY, CDR2 SVGAGI. Here the CDR3 DNA reads TGTGCCACCTCTGGGCGGGGGGGCCGCTACGAGCAGTACTTC. Translating it yields CATSGRGGRYEQYF.

The chain uses TRBV15 and TRBJ2-3; TRBD2 might be the D (5 bases). Trimming stripped 2 bases from V and 4 bases from J, with 19 bases between. Germline values: CDR1 LNHNV, CDR2 YYDKDF (reference sequence). This CDR3 is built from 17 residues. The CDR3 DNA follows: TGTGCCACCAGCAGACCCCCGACGGGAATTAGGGCAGATACGCAGTATTTT. Translation: CATSRPPTGIRADTQYF.

V usage is TRBV9 and J usage is TRBJ1-3; 9 positions match TRBD1. CDR1 and CDR2 (germline): SGDLS, YYNGEE. This CDR3 is 19 amino acids long. Trimming at V came to 0 bases and at J to 2 bases, leaving 12 bases not matched to a gene. DNA of the CDR3: TGTGCCAGCAGCGTAGGGGAGGGGGACAGGGTGGGCCCTGGAAACACCATATATTTT. This encodes CASSVGEGDRVGPGNTIYF.

The chain employs TRBV5-6 and TRBJ1-1; no definite D call. V was shortened by 0 bases and J by 4 bases, with 10 bases between the two germline ends. The CDR3 length is 14 residues. The germline V gene encodes CDR1 SGHDT and CDR2 YYEEEE. The CDR3, as DNA: TGTGCCAGCAGCTTGGAATGGGGTAGCACTGAAGCTTTCTTT. This codes for CASSLEWGSTEAFF.

The V gene is TRBV5-4, the J gene TRBJ2-1; 7 bases agree with TRBD2. The CDR3 contains 18 residues. The ends lost 4 bases at V and 0 bases at J; junction bases unmatched: 13. Germline CDR1 SGHNT, CDR2 YYREEE (reference sequence). In DNA form, the CDR3 reads TGTGCCAGCAGCCCGAAGGGGCTAGCGGAATTCTCCTACAATGAGCAGTTCTTC. This translates into CASSPKGLAEFSYNEQFF.

The rearrangement uses TRBV3-1 (or the pseudogene TRBV3-2) and TRBJ1-4, with D hard to call. The V end lost 1 base, the J end lost 7 bases, and 16 bases lay between the germline ends. This CDR3 has 16 amino acids. In germline, CDR1 is LGHDT, CDR2 YNNKEL (reference sequence). CDR3 region: CASSQVVGEGIEKLFF. CDR3 in DNA: TGTGCCAGCAGCCAAGTAGTCGGGGAGGGTATTGAAAAACTGTTTTTT.